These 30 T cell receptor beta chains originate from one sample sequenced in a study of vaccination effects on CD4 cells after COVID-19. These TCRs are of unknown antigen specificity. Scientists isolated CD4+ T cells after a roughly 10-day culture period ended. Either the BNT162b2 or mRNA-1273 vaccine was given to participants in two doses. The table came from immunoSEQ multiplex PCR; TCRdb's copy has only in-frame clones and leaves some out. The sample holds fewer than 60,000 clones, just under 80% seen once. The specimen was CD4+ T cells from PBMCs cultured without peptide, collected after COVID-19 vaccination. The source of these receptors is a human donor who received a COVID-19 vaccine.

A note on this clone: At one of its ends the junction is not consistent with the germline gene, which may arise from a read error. The CDR3 reads CASSLGTNTEAFF. CDR3 nucleotide sequence: TGTGCTAGCAGCTTAGGGACGAACACTGAAGCTTTCTTT. The chain combines TRBV7-7 with TRBJ1-1, with a possible D match to TRBD1 (5 bases). This CDR3 is built from 13 residues. Per the germline V gene, CDR1 is SSHAT and CDR2 is FNYEAQ (reference sequence).

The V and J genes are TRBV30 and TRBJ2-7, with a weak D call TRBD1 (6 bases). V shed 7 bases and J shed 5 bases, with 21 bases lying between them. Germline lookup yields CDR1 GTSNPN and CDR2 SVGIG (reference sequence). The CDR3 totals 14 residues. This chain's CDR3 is CASHPPTGTNEQYF. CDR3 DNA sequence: TGTGCCTCTCACCCACCTACAGGGACCAACGAGCAGTACTTC.

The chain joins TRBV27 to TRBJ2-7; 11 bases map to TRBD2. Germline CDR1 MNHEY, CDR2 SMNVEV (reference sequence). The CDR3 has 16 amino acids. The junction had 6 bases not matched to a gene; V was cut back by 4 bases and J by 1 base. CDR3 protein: CASSSLSGRVSYEQYF. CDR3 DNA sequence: TGTGCCAGCAGTTCCCTTAGCGGGAGGGTGTCCTACGAGCAGTACTTC.

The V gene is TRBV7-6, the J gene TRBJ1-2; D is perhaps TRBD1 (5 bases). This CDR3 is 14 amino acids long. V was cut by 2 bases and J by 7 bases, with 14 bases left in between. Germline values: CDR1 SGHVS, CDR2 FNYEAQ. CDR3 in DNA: TGTGCCAGCAGCTTACAGGGTCCGATGGGTGGCTACACCTTC. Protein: CASSLQGPMGGYTF.

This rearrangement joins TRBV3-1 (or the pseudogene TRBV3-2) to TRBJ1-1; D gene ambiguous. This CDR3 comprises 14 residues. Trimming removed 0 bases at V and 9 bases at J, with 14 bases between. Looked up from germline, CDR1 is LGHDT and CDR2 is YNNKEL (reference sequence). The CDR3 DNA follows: TGTGCCAGCAGCCAAGAGGGCAGCCGCCCCAAAGCTTTCTTT. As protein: CASSQEGSRPKAFF.

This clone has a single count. The CDR3 DNA sequence: TGTGCCACCAGTGACTCGTACAAGAACACTGAAGCTTTCTTT. This codes for CATSDSYKNTEAFF. The gene calls are TRBV24-1 and TRBJ1-1; D is ambiguous. Germline V gene data show CDR1 as KGHDR and CDR2 as SFDVKD. The CDR3 sequence is 14 residues long. Trimming pared 4 bases from V and 1 base from J, leaving 9 bases between.

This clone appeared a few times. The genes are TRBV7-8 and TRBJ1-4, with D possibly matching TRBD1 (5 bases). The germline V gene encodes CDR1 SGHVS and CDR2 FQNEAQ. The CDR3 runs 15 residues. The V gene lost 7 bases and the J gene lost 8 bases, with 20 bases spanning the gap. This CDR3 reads CASTFRDLRNEKLFF. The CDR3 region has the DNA TGTGCCAGCACCTTCCGGGACTTGAGGAACGAAAAACTGTTTTTT.

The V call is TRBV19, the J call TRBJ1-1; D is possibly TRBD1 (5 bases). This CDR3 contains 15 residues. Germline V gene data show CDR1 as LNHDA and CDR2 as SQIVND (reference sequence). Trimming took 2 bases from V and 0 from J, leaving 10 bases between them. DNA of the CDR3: TGTGCCAGTAGTATAACAGGAAAAATGAACACTGAAGCTTTCTTT. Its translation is CASSITGKMNTEAFF.

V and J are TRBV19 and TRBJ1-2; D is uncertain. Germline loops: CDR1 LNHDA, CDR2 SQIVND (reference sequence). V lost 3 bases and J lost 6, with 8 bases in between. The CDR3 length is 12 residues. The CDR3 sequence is CASSIEGHGYTF. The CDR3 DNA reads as TGTGCCAGTAGTATCGAAGGGCATGGCTACACCTTC.

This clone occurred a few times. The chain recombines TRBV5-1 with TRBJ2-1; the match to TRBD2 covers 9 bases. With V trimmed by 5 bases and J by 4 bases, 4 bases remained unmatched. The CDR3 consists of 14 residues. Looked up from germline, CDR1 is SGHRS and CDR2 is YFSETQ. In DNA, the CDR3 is TGCGCCAGCAGAGGGCTAGCGGGGTACAATGAGCAGTTCTTC. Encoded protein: CASRGLAGYNEQFF.

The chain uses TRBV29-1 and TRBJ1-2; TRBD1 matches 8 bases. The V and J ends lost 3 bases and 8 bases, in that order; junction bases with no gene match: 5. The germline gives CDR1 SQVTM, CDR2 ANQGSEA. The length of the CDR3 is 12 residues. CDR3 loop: CSVDQGARGYTF. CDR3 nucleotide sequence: TGCAGCGTTGACCAGGGGGCTCGAGGCTACACCTTC.

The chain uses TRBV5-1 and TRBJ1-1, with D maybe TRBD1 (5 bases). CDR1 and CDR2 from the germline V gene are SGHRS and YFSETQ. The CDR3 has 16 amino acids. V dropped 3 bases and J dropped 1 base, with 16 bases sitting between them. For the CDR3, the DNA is TGCGCCAGCAGCTGGGGACGCTCCCTGGGGAACACTGAAGCTTTCTTT. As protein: CASSWGRSLGNTEAFF.

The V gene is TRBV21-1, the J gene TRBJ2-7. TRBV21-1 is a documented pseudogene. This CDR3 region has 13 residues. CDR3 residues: CASSKGIHYEQYF. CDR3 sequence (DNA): TGTGCCAGCAGCAAAGGGATCCACTACGAGCAGTACTTC.

The CDR3 coding sequence is TGCAGCGTTCTACCCTACCAAACCTACGAGCAGTACTTC. It specifies CSVLPYQTYEQYF. This chain connects TRBV29-1 to TRBJ2-7, with no clear D. Germline loops: CDR1 SQVTM, CDR2 ANQGSEA. The CDR3 runs to 13 residues. Trimming pared 5 bases from V and 2 bases from J, leaving 13 bases between.

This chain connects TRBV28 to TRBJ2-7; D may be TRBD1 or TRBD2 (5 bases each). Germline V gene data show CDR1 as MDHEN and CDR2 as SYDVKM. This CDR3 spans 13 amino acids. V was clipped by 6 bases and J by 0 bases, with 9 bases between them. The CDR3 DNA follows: TGTGCCAGCAGGGGACCCATCTCCTACGAGCAGTACTTC. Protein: CASRGPISYEQYF.

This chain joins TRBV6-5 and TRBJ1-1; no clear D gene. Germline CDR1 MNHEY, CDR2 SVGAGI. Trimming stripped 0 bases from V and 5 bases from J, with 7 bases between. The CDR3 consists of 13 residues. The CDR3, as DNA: TGTGCCAGCAGTTACTCCAGGCTTACTGAAGCTTTCTTT. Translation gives CASSYSRLTEAFF.

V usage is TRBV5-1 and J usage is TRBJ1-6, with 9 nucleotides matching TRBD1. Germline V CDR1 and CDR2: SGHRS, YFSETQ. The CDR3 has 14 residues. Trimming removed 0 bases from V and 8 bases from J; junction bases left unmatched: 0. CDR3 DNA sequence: TGCGCCAGCAGCTTGGGGACAGGGGATTCACCCCTCCACTTT. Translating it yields CASSLGTGDSPLHF.

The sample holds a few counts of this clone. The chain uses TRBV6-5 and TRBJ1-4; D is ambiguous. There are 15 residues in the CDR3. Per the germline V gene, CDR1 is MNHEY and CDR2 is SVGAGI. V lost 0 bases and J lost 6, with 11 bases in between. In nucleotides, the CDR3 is TGTGCCAGCAGTTACTCCGGAGAGGTGTATGAAAAACTGTTTTTT. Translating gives CASSYSGEVYEKLFF.

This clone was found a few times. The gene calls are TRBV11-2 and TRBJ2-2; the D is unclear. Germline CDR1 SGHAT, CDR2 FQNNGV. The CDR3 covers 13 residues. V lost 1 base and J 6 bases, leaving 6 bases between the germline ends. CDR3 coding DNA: TGTGCCAGCAGCTTAGGGGTGGCCGGGGAGCTGTTTTTT. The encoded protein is CASSLGVAGELFF. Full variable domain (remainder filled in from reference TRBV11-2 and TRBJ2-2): EAGVAQSPRYKIIEKRQSVAFWCNPISGHATLYWYQQILGQGPKLLIQFQNNGVVDDSQLPKDRFSAERLKGVDSTLKIQPAKLEDSAVYLCASSLGVAGELFFGEGSRLTVL.

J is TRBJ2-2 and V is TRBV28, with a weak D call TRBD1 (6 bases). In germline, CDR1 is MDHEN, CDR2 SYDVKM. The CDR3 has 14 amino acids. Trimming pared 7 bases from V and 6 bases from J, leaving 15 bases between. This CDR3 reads CASTKGDAPGELFF. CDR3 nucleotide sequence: TGTGCCAGCACCAAGGGGGACGCCCCCGGGGAGCTGTTTTTT.

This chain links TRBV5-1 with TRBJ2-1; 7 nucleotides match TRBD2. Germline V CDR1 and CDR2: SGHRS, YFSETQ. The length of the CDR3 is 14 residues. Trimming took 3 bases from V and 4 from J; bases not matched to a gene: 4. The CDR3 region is CASSSAGSYNEQFF. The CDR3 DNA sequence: TGCGCCAGCAGCTCAGCGGGGTCTTACAATGAGCAGTTCTTC.

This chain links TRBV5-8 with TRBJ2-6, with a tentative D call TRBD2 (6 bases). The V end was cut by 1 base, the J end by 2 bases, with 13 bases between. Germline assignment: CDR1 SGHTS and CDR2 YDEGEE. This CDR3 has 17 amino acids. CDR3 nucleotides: TGTGCCAGCAGCTTGTCGGGAGTCAGGGCTGGGGCCAACGTCCTGACTTTC. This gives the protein CASSLSGVRAGANVLTF.

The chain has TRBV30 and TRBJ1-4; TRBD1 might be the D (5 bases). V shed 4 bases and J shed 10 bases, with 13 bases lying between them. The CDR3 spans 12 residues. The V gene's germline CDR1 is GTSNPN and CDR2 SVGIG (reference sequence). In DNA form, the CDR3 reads TGTGCCTGGACCGGGACGAAGGGAAAACTGTTTTTT. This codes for CAWTGTKGKLFF.

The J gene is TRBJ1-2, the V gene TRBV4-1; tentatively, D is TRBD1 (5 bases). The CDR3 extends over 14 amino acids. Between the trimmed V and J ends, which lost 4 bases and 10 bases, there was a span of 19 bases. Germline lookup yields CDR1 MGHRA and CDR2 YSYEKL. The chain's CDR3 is CASSPRAGRVHYTF. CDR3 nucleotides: TGCGCCAGCAGCCCCCGAGCAGGGAGGGTTCACTACACCTTC.

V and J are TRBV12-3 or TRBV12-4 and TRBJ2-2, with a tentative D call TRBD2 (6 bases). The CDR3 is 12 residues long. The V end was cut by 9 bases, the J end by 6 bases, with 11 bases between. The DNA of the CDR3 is TGTGCCAGTGCGCGGGGCCCCGGGGAGCTGTTTTTT. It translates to CASARGPGELFF.

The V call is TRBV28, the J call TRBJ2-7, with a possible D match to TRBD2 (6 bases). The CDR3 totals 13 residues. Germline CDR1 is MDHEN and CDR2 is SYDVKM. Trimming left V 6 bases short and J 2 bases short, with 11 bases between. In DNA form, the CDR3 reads TGTGCCAGCAGAGGAGGGGTCACCTACGAGCAGTACTTC. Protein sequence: CASRGGVTYEQYF.

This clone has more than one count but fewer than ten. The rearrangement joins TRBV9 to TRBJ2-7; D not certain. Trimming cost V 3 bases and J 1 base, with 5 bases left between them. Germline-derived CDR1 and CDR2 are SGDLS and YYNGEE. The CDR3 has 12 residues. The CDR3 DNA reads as TGTGCCAGCAGCGGGGTTTCCTACGAGCAGTACTTC. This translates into CASSGVSYEQYF. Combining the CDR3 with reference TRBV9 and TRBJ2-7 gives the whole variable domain DSGVTQTPKHLITATGQRVTLRCSPRSGDLSVYWYQQSLDQGLQFLIQYYNGEERAKGNILERFSAQQFPDLHSELNLSSLELGDSALYFCASSGVSYEQYFGPGTRLTVT.

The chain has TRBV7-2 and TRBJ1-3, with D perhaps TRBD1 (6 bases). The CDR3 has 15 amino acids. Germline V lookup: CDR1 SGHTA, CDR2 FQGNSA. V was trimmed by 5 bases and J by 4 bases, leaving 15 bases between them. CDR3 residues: CASSLTGLGGNTIYF. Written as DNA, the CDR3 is TGTGCCAGCAGCCTTACAGGGCTGGGCGGAAACACCATATATTTT.

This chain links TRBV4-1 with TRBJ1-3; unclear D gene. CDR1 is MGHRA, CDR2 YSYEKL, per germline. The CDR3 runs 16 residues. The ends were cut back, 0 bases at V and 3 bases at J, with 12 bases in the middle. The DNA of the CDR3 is TGCGCCAGCAGCCAAGATCCGGGCCCAAATGGAAACACCATATATTTT. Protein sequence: CASSQDPGPNGNTIYF.

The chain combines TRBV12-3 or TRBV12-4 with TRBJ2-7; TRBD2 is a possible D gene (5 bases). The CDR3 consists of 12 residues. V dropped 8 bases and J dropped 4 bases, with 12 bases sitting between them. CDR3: CASGSSSYEQYF. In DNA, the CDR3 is TGTGCCAGCGGGAGCAGTTCGTACGAGCAGTACTTC.